These 4 T cell receptor beta chains came from one sample sequenced in a study of T cells in localized non-small cell lung cancer. The data were produced by immunoSEQ multiplex PCR, yet TCRdb's version contains in-frame clones alone and is incomplete. The repertoire holds roughly 10,000 clones, just over 90% seen once, with around 7.5% in the top ten. The specimen was peripheral blood, collected before any cancer treatment. The origin of the receptors is a woman aged 35 to 70 with stage I squamous cell lung carcinoma.

This chain links TRBV2 with TRBJ1-3; 7 positions match TRBD1. The germline gives CDR1 SNHLY, CDR2 FYNNEI. The CDR3 loop spans 15 amino acids. The trim removed 5 bases at V and 4 bases at J, leaving 8 bases unmatched. CDR3 in DNA: TGTGCCAGCAGTCTTACAGGGGTGAGCGGAAACACCATATATTTT. Its protein is CASSLTGVSGNTIYF.

The chain joins TRBV9 to TRBJ1-4, with D unresolved. This CDR3 is 12 amino acids long. The germline V and J ends were trimmed by 3 bases and 10 bases, with 10 bases remaining between them. The germline V gene encodes CDR1 SGDLS and CDR2 YYNGEE. CDR3 loop: CASSGRELKLFF. The CDR3 region has the DNA TGTGCCAGCAGCGGACGAGAACTAAAACTGTTTTTT. The complete variable domain, with remaining parts taken from reference TRBV9 and TRBJ1-4, reads DSGVTQTPKHLITATGQRVTLRCSPRSGDLSVYWYQQSLDQGLQFLIQYYNGEERAKGNILERFSAQQFPDLHSELNLSSLELGDSALYFCASSGRELKLFFGSGTQLSVL.

The V and J genes are TRBV7-9 and TRBJ1-1; 8 bases are a match to TRBD1. This CDR3 spans 17 amino acids. Trimming at V came to 4 bases and at J to 7 bases, leaving 17 bases not matched to a gene. Germline values: CDR1 SEHNR, CDR2 FQNEAQ (reference sequence). The CDR3 here is CASSSWDRNPGLDEAFF. Here the CDR3 DNA reads TGTGCCAGCAGCTCTTGGGACAGGAATCCAGGCCTGGATGAAGCTTTCTTT.

This chain links TRBV7-3 with TRBJ2-2; D assignment may be TRBD1 or TRBD2 (5 bases each). Deletions cut 4 bases from V and 4 bases from J, with 10 bases between. This CDR3 region has 14 residues. Germline lookup yields CDR1 SGHTA and CDR2 FQGTGA. The CDR3 sequence: CASSYGAGTGELFF. CDR3 nucleotide sequence: TGTGCCAGCAGCTATGGGGCGGGCACCGGGGAGCTGTTTTTT.